A selection of T cell receptor beta chains follows, all from one sample in a study of T-cell memory formation after mild COVID-19. TCRdb processed the 5' RACE reads anew with MiXCR; each CDR3 protein has one entry. The sample has 550,000 to 700,000 distinct CDR3 sequences; 17% are singletons. Sequencing was performed on PBMCs or a T cell subset sorted from them (not recorded which). The origin of the receptors is an adult woman who had mild COVID-19 (a few samples of this study predate the infection). Cell type and time point are not known. The CDR3 runs from the conserved cysteine through the conserved F or W. A D gene is named only where the DNA matches it firmly. The listing skips clone size in some rows; elsewhere it reads once, few, many or a size class.

cdr3_length	clone_size	j_call	v_call	d_call	cdr3_nt	cdr3_aa
16	.	TRBJ2-1	TRBV4-1	.	TGCGCCAGCAGCCAGGCAGCGGATAGCTCCTACAATGAGCAGTTCTTC	CASSQAADSSYNEQFF
12	.	TRBJ2-2	TRBV6-2/TRBV6-3	.	TGTGCCAGCTCTGGGGACTCCGGGGAGCTGTTTTTT	CASSGDSGELFF
16	few	TRBJ1-5	TRBV27	TRBD1	TGTGCCAGCAGTCTCGACGCAGGACAGGGGGCTCAGCCCCAGCATTTT	CASSLDAGQGAQPQHF
15	.	TRBJ1-6	TRBV18	.	TGTGCCAGCTCACCACCGGCAGGTTCGAATTCACCCCTCCACTTT	CASSPPAGSNSPLHF
13	.	TRBJ2-1	TRBV29-1	.	TGCAGCGTTGCTTTCGAAGCCTTCAATGAGCAGTTCTTC	CSVAFEAFNEQFF
16	.	TRBJ2-1	TRBV7-9	TRBD1	TGTGCCAGCAGCAAAGGTGGGGACAGGGTTAGAGATGAGCAGTTCTTC	CASSKGGDRVRDEQFF
14	few	TRBJ1-1	TRBV5-1	.	TGCGCCAGCAGCTTGATTGGGGTAAGGACTGAAGCTTTCTTT	CASSLIGVRTEAFF
14	.	TRBJ2-3	TRBV7-2	.	TGTGCCAGCACCATGGAGATGGCCCCAGATACGCAGTATTTT	CASTMEMAPDTQYF
16	few	TRBJ1-3	TRBV5-4	.	TGTGCCAGCAGCGGAGGCCAGGATTTCCCTGGAAACACCATATATTTT	CASSGGQDFPGNTIYF
16	.	TRBJ2-1	TRBV5-1	.	TGCGCCAGCAGCTTGGAGGTGCGGCAGACGGTGAATGAGCAGTTCTTC	CASSLEVRQTVNEQFF
15	few	TRBJ2-2	TRBV11-2	.	TGTGCCAGCAGCCCGAATCCCGGGGTCACCGGGGAGCTGTTTTTT	CASSPNPGVTGELFF
15	.	TRBJ2-1	TRBV24-1	TRBD1	TGTGCCACCAGTCTCGGGACAGGGGGCTACAATGAGCAGTTCTTC	CATSLGTGGYNEQFF
13	.	TRBJ2-5	TRBV7-9	TRBD2	TGTGCCATCCAGCGGGGAAGGCAAGAGACCCAGTACTTC	CAIQRGRQETQYF
15	.	TRBJ1-6	TRBV6-2/TRBV6-3	TRBD1	TGTGCCAGCACCCCTCCGGGACAGGGGATTTCACCCCTCCACTTT	CASTPPGQGISPLHF
12	.	TRBJ2-7	TRBV29-1	.	TGCAGCGTTGGTTTGGGGACCTACGAGCAGTACTTC	CSVGLGTYEQYF
16	.	TRBJ1-1	TRBV3-1	.	TGTGCCAGCAGCTTGTGGTCCTCCGGGTTGAACACTGAAGCTTTCTTT	CASSLWSSGLNTEAFF
20	few	TRBJ1-1	TRBV12-3/TRBV12-4	.	TGTGCCAGCAGTATGCGAAACTTATACCGGGACCCGGTCATTCGAGCTGAAGCTTTCTTT	CASSMRNLYRDPVIRAEAFF
15	.	TRBJ2-5	TRBV13	.	TGTGCCAGCAGCTTCCCCGGGGAGAACCCACAGACCCAGTACTTC	CASSFPGENPQTQYF
16	few	TRBJ1-6	TRBV20-1	.	TGCAGTGCTACCTCCCTAGGGCAGGGAAATAATTCACCCCTCCACTTT	CSATSLGQGNNSPLHF
16	.	TRBJ2-7	TRBV7-2	TRBD2	TGTGCCAGCAGCTTAGACCCGGGGGGGCCGAGGAACGAGCAGTACTTC	CASSLDPGGPRNEQYF
14	few	TRBJ2-7	TRBV7-8	.	TGTGCCAGCACCCGGCGGCAGGGACGCTACGAGCAGTACTTC	CASTRRQGRYEQYF
15	few	TRBJ1-1	TRBV6-2/TRBV6-3	TRBD1	TGTGCCAGCAGTGCCTGGACAGGGGCCGGCACTGAAGCTTTCTTT	CASSAWTGAGTEAFF
16	.	TRBJ2-1	TRBV7-9	TRBD2	TGTGCCAGCAGCTTATTGCGCGGGAGCTCCTACAATGAGCAGTTCTTC	CASSLLRGSSYNEQFF
15	many	TRBJ1-1	TRBV7-8	.	TGTGCCAGCAGCTTAGGCCGGGGGGGAATCACTGAAGCTTTCTTT	CASSLGRGGITEAFF
16	.	TRBJ2-3	TRBV5-4	TRBD2	TGTGCCAGCAGCTCGCAAGCGGGGGCGAGCACAGATACGCAGTATTTT	CASSSQAGASTDTQYF
17	few	TRBJ1-1	TRBV3-1	.	TGTGCCAGCAGCCAAGATTTGAAGTTGCCAACGGACACTGAAGCTTTCTTT	CASSQDLKLPTDTEAFF
16	few	TRBJ1-2	TRBV5-4	.	TGTGCCAGCAGCCGAGGATCCGGCACGGCGGACTATGGCTACACCTTC	CASSRGSGTADYGYTF
13	many	TRBJ1-3	TRBV20-1	.	TGCAGTGCCCTAACCTACAGTGGAAACACCATATATTTT	CSALTYSGNTIYF
18	few	TRBJ1-1	TRBV7-9	.	TGTGCCAGCAGCTTAAGACAGCTCTTATCCCAACGGAACACTGAAGCTTTCTTT	CASSLRQLLSQRNTEAFF
14	few	TRBJ1-5	TRBV2	.	TGTGCCAGCAGTACCGATTGGGGCAATCAGCCCCAGCATTTT	CASSTDWGNQPQHF
14	.	TRBJ2-5	TRBV4-2	TRBD2	TGTGCCAGCAGCCAAGATCTAGCGGGAGAGACCCAGTACTTC	CASSQDLAGETQYF
17	.	TRBJ2-3	TRBV12-3/TRBV12-4	TRBD1	TGTGCCAGCAGTGTCGGGCTCAGGGGGTCTGGCACAGATACGCAGTATTTT	CASSVGLRGSGTDTQYF
15	.	TRBJ1-2	TRBV7-6	.	TGTGCCAGCAGCAAACTCGGGCCCGACCGGAAGGGCTACACCTTC	CASSKLGPDRKGYTF
17	few	TRBJ2-2	TRBV30	.	TGTGCCTGGAGTTACCTTGGGTCCGGGAAGGCCACCGGGGAGCTGTTTTTT	CAWSYLGSGKATGELFF
14	.	TRBJ1-5	TRBV6-6	.	TGTGCCAGCACCCCGGCGGGGGGAGGTCAGCCCCAGCATTTT	CASTPAGGGQPQHF
17	.	TRBJ2-1	TRBV4-1	.	TGCGCCAGCAGCCAAGACGGCAGTCCCTTCTCCTACAATGAGCAGTTCTTC	CASSQDGSPFSYNEQFF
15	few	TRBJ1-2	TRBV6-4	TRBD1	TGTGCCAGCAGTGAAGGGACAGGGTCGATCTATGGCTACACCTTC	CASSEGTGSIYGYTF
14	few	TRBJ1-3	TRBV29-1	.	TGCAGCGTTGCGGGGGTAGAGTCTGGAAACACCATATATTTT	CSVAGVESGNTIYF
18	.	TRBJ2-7	TRBV5-4	.	TGTGCCAGCAGGGTAACGCCAGGGGTGCAGCGTTGGGGGGACGAGCAGTACTTC	CASRVTPGVQRWGDEQYF
13	few	TRBJ2-1	TRBV12-3/TRBV12-4	.	TGTGCCAGCACCAAGGCCTACCCCATTCGGCTGTTCTTC	CASTKAYPIRLFF
13	.	TRBJ2-7	TRBV20-1	TRBD1	TGCAGTGTTAGCAGGGGGAAAGACTACGAGCAGTACTTC	CSVSRGKDYEQYF
13	many	TRBJ2-3	TRBV20-1	TRBD1	TGCAGTGCCCGGACAGGGAACACAGATACGCAGTATTTT	CSARTGNTDTQYF
14	few	TRBJ2-7	TRBV7-7	.	TGTGCCAGCAGCCCCAGCGCAGGGACGGGCGAGCAGTACTTC	CASSPSAGTGEQYF
15	few	TRBJ1-2	TRBV7-9	.	TGTGCCAGCAGCTTAGAAGTGAACGCTAACTATGGCTACACCTTC	CASSLEVNANYGYTF
11	.	TRBJ2-5	TRBV29-1	.	TGCAGCGGAACAGTCCTTGGGGCCCAGTACTTC	CSGTVLGAQYF
14	.	TRBJ2-7	TRBV13	.	TGTGCCAGCAGCACCGCACAGCCAGCCTACGAGCAGTACTTC	CASSTAQPAYEQYF
15	few	TRBJ2-1	TRBV7-6	TRBD1	TGTGCCAGCAGCTCGCCGGGACAGGGGCACAATGAGCAGTTCTTC	CASSSPGQGHNEQFF
16	.	TRBJ2-1	TRBV6-6	TRBD2	TGTGCCAGCAGTTACCGGACTAGCGGGCGATACAATGAGCAGTTCTTC	CASSYRTSGRYNEQFF
14	.	TRBJ1-4	TRBV12-3/TRBV12-4	.	TGTGCCAGCAACACCGGGGGGTTGGGGGGAAAACTGTTTTTT	CASNTGGLGGKLFF
13	few	TRBJ2-2	TRBV12-3/TRBV12-4	.	TGTGCCAGCAGAGGACAGCTAACCGGGGAGCTGTTTTTT	CASRGQLTGELFF
21	once	TRBJ2-1	TRBV15	TRBD2	TGTGCCACCAGCAGAGCATCCCCCGGGACTAGCGGGGGGGCGAGTTACAATGAGCAGTTCTTC	CATSRASPGTSGGASYNEQFF
16	few	TRBJ2-7	TRBV5-1	TRBD1	TGCGCCAGCAGCTTAGCTCCGGGACAGGGGGCTCACGAGCAGTACTTC	CASSLAPGQGAHEQYF
12	many	TRBJ2-3	TRBV29-1	TRBD1	TGCAGCGTTGGAGGGACAGACGTCTTCCAGTATTTT	CSVGGTDVFQYF
13	.	TRBJ2-7	TRBV6-6	.	TGTGACAGCAGTTACGGGACAAACTACGAGCAGTACTTC	CDSSYGTNYEQYF
13	once	TRBJ1-2	TRBV5-6	.	TGTGCCAGCAGCTCCCGGGGTGACTATGGCTACACCTTC	CASSSRGDYGYTF